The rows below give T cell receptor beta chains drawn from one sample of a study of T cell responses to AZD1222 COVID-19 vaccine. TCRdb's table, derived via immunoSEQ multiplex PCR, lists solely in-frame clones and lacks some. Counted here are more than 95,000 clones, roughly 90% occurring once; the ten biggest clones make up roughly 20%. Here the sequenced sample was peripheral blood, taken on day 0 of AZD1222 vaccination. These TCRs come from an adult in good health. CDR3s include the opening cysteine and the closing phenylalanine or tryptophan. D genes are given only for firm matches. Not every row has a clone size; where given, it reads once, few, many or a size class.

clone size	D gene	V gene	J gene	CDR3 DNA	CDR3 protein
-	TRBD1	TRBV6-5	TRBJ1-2	TGTGCCAGCAGACCGGGACAGGACGGAGCCCTCGGCTTC	CASRPGQDGALGF
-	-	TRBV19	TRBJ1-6	TGTGCCAGTAGAACCAAAAAGGGGGGTCAGGGCCCTAATTCACCCCTCCACTTT	CASRTKKGGQGPNSPLHF
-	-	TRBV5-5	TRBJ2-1	TGTGCCAGCAGCTTAGCCCCCGACTTAGTGGGGGGGCAGGGTGAGCAGTTCTTC	CASSLAPDLVGGQGEQFF
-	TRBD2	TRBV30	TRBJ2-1	TGTGCCTGGCACCCCGGGGGGGGCAGGTACAATGAGCAGTTCTTC	CAWHPGGGRYNEQFF
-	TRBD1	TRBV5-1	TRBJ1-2	TGCGCCAGCAGCTTTACAGGGGGTCAGGGCTACACCTTC	CASSFTGGQGYTF
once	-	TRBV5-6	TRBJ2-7	TGTGCCAGCAGCTTGGCGCGGTCCTCCTACGAGCAGTACTTC	CASSLARSSYEQYF
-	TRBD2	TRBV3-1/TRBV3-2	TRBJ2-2	TGTGCCAGCAGCGATCCGGGACTAGCGGGGGTCGGCGGGGAGCTGTTTTTT	CASSDPGLAGVGGELFF
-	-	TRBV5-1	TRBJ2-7	TGCGCCAGCAGCCGGGACACGCAAATCTCCTACGAGCAGTACTTC	CASSRDTQISYEQYF
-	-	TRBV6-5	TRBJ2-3	TGTGCCAGCAGTTATTCGTCAGGGATTGGCACAGATACGCAGTATTTT	CASSYSSGIGTDTQYF
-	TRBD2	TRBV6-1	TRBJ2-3	TGTGCCAGCAGTGATGGTGGACTAGCGGGGCGATGGGATACGCAGTATTTT	CASSDGGLAGRWDTQYF
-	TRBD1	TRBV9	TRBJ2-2	TGTGCCAGCAGCACCGGGACAGGGGTGTGGGGGGAGCTGTTTTTT	CASSTGTGVWGELFF
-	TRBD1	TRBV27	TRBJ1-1	TGTGCCAGCAGTTTGAGGACAGGGGGCTTCGGTGAAGCTTTCTTT	CASSLRTGGFGEAFF
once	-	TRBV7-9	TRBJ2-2	TGTGCCAGCAGCTTAGCGGGAGCGTCACAGAACACCGGGGAGCTGTTTTTT	CASSLAGASQNTGELFF
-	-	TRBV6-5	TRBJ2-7	TGTGCCAGCAGTTACTTGGGCCAGCCAGCCTACGAGCAGTACTTC	CASSYLGQPAYEQYF
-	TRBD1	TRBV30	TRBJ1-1	TGTGCCTGGAGTGTCCCGGGACAGTTTGAAGCTTTCTTT	CAWSVPGQFEAFF
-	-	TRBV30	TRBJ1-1	TGTGCCAGATGGGAGGGTACTGAAGCTTTCTTT	CARWEGTEAFF
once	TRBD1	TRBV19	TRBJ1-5	TGTGCCAGTAGTAGGGTCCCGGACAGGGGAAGGCAGCCCCAGCATTTT	CASSRVPDRGRQPQHF
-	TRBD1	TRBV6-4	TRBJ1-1	TGTGCCAGCAGTGACTCGGGACAGGGACGCACTGAAGCTTTCTTT	CASSDSGQGRTEAFF
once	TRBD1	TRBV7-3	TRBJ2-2	TGTGCCAGCACCCCCCGGGGACAGGGAAACACCGGGGAGCTGTTTTTT	CASTPRGQGNTGELFF
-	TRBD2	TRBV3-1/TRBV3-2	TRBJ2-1	TGTGCCAGCATCCGAGCGGGGGGGACGTACAATGAGCAGTTCTTC	CASIRAGGTYNEQFF